This T cell receptor beta chain was identified during a study of shared clonotypes between healthy human individuals. Study-wide results and caveats: Among a few donors, approximately 5% of naive CD4 clonotypes were found in common.

Roughly 27,000 T cell genomes, or approximately 190 ng DNA, went into the sorted-subset replicate PCRs. Method: immunoSEQ multiplex PCR; TCRdb's copy keeps in-frame clones and lacks some. This sample yields millions of clones, of which 85% to 95% are seen a single time; over 1.5% belongs to the top ten. CD45RO-negative cells were positively selected for CCR7, leaving out terminally differentiated effector memory CD45RA+ cells. Study donors comprised healthy, HIV-negative adults devoid of recent acute infection or vaccination. A single count supports this clone. Its specificity is not known. Germline V gene data show CDR1 as LNHDA and CDR2 as SQIVND (reference sequence). The CDR3 runs to 14 residues. The V and J ends lost 2 bases and 6 bases respectively, with 14 bases between them.

V usage is TRBV19 and J usage is TRBJ2-7; D call uncertain. Sequencing used naive CD8+ T cells from PBMCs. The receptor's source is a man between 18 and 29 years old in good health. Some clones in this sample may be carry-over from other donors' samples. CDR3 in DNA: TGTGCCAGTAGTATAACCTCGTACGACCCCGAGCAGTACTTC. Amino acid sequence: CASSITSYDPEQYF.